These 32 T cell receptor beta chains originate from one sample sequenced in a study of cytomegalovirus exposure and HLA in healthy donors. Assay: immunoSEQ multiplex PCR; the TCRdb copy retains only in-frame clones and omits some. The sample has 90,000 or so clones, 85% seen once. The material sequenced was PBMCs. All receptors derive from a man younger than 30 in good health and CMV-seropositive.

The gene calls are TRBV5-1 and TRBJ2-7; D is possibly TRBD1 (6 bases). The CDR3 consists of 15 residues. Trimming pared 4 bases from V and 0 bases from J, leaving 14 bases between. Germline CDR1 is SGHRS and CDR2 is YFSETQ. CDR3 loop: CASSEVGASSYEQYF. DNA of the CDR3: TGCGCCAGCAGCGAAGTGGGGGCTAGCTCCTACGAGCAGTACTTC.

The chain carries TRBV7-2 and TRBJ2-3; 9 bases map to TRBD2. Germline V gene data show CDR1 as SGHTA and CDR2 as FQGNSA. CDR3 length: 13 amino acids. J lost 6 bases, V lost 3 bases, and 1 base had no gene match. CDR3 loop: CASSLSGRDTQYF. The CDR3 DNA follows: TGTGCCAGCAGCTTGAGCGGGAGGGATACGCAGTATTTT.

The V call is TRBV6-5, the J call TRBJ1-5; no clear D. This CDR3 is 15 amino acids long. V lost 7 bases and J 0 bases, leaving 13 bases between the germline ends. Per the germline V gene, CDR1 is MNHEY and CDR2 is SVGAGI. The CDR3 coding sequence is TGTGCCAGCATCTTCGACTCTTATAGCAATCAGCCCCAGCATTTT. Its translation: CASIFDSYSNQPQHF.

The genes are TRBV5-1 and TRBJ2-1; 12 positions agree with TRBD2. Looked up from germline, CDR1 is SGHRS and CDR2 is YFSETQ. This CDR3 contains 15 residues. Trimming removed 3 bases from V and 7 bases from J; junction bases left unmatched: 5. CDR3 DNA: TGCGCCAGCAGCTCTGACGGACTAGCGGGGAATGAGCAGTTCTTC. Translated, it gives CASSSDGLAGNEQFF.

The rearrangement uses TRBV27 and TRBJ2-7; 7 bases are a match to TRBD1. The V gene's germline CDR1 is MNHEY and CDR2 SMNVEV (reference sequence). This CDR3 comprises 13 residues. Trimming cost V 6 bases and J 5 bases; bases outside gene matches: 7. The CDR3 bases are TGTGCCAGCAGAAGGACAGGTTACGACGAGCAGTACGTC. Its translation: CASRRTGYDEQYV.

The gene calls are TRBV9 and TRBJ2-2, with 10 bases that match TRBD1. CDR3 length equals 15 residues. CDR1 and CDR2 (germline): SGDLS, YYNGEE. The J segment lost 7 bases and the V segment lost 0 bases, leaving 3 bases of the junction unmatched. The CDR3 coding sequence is TGTGCCAGCAGCGTAGGGGGACAGGGGAGCGGGGAGCTGTTTTTT. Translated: CASSVGGQGSGELFF.

The CDR3 bases are TGTGCCAGCAGCCCAGCCGGGACAGCCATCAGGAACACTGAAGCTTTCTTT. This sequence encodes CASSPAGTAIRNTEAFF. The rearrangement links TRBV5-4 to TRBJ1-1; 7 bases match TRBD1. The CDR3 loop spans 17 amino acids. Germline values: CDR1 SGHNT, CDR2 YYREEE (reference sequence). J gave up 1 base and V 4 bases, and 13 bases lay outside the gene matches.

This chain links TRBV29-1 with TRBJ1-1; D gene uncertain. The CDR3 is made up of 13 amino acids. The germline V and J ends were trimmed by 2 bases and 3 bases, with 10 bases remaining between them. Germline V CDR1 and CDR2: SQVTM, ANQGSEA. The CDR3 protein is CSVEPGEDTEAFF. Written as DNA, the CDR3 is TGCAGCGTTGAACCCGGGGAGGACACTGAAGCTTTCTTT.

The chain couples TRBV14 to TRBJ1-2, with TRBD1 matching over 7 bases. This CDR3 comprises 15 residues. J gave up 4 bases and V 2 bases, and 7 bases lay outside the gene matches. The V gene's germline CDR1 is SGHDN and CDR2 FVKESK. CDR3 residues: CASSQMPGQPYGYTF. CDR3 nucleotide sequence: TGTGCCAGCAGCCAAATGCCGGGACAGCCCTATGGCTACACCTTC.

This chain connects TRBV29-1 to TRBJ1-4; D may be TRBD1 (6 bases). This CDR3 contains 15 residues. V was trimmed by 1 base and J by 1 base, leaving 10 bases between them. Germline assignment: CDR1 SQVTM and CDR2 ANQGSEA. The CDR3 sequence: CSVEGGGGTNEKLFF. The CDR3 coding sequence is TGCAGCGTTGAAGGGGGAGGGGGAACTAATGAAAAACTGTTTTTT.

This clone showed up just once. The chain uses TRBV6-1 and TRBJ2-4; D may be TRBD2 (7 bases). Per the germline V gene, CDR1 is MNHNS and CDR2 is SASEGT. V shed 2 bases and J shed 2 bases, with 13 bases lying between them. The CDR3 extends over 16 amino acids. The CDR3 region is CASSELGGASKNIQYF. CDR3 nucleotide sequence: TGTGCCAGCAGTGAATTGGGGGGGGCGTCCAAAAACATTCAGTACTTC.

CDR3 sequence reads: CASSLAGTAYEQYF. As DNA, the CDR3 is TGTGCCAGCAGCTTAGCGGGGACAGCCTACGAGCAGTACTTC. The chain uses TRBV7-9 and TRBJ2-7, with 7 nucleotides matching TRBD1. Trimming cost V 0 bases and J 2 bases; bases outside gene matches: 1. Germline-derived CDR1 and CDR2 are SEHNR and FQNEAQ (reference sequence). CDR3 size: 14 residues.

The CDR3 DNA follows: TGCGCCAGCAGCTTGGCAGGGGAACAGCCCCAGCATTTT. This sequence encodes CASSLAGEQPQHF. The chain combines TRBV5-1 with TRBJ1-5, with a tentative D call TRBD1 (6 bases). Germline V lookup: CDR1 SGHRS, CDR2 YFSETQ. V was clipped by 0 bases and J by 7 bases, with 8 bases between them. The CDR3 spans 13 residues.

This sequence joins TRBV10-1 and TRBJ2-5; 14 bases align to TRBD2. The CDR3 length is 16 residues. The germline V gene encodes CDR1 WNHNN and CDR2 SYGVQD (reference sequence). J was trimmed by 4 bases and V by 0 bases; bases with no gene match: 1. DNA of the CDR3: TGCGCCAGCAGTGAGTCCGGGACTAGCGGGAGAGAGACCCAGTACTTC. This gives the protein CASSESGTSGRETQYF.

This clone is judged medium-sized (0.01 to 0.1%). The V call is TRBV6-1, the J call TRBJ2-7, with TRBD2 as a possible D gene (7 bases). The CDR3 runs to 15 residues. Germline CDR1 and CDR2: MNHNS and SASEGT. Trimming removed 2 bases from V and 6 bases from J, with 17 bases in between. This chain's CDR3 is CASSENAGGGLEQYF. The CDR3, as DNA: TGTGCCAGCAGTGAAAATGCTGGGGGGGGGCTCGAGCAGTACTTC.

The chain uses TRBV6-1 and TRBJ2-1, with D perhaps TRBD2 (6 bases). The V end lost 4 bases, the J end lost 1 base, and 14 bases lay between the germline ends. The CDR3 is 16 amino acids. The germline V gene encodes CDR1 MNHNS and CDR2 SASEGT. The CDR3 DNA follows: TGTGCCAGCAGTGCCGGGGGAGGTGGGTCCTACAATGAGCAGTTCTTC. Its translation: CASSAGGGGSYNEQFF.

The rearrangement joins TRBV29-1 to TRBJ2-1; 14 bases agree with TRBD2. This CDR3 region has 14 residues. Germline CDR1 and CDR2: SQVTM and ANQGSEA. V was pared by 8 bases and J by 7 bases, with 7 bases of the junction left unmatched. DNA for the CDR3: TGCAGCTCGGGGGGACTAGCGGGAGATAATGAGCAGTTCTTC. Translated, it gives CSSGGLAGDNEQFF.

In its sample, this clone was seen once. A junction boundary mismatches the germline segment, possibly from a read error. DNA of the CDR3: TGTACCAGCAGCTTTTTAGCGGGAGGCCTTTCGAGCTCCTACAATGAGCAGTTCTTC. It codes for CTSSFLAGGLSSSYNEQFF. The chain has TRBV11-2 and TRBJ2-1; 10 bases map to TRBD2. Germline CDR1 is SGHAT and CDR2 is FQNNGV. The CDR3 has 19 residues.

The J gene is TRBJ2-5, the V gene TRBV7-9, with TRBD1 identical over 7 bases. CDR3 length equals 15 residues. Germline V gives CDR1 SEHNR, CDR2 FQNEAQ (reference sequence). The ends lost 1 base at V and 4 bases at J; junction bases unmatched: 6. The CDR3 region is CASSLVAGGGETQYF. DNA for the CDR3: TGTGCCAGCAGCTTAGTGGCAGGGGGTGGAGAGACCCAGTACTTC.

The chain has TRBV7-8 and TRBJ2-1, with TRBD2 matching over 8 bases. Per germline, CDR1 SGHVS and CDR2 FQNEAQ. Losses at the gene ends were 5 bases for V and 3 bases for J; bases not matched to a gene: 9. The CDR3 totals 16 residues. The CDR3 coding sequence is TGTGCCAGCAGCCTACTGAAGCGGGAGATCTACAATGAGCAGTTCTTC. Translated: CASSLLKREIYNEQFF.

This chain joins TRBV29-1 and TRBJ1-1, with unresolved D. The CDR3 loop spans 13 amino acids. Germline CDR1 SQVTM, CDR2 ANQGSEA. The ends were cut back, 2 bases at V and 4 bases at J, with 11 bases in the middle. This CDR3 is CSVEKTEGTEAFF. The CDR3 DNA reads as TGCAGCGTTGAAAAGACGGAGGGCACTGAAGCTTTCTTT.

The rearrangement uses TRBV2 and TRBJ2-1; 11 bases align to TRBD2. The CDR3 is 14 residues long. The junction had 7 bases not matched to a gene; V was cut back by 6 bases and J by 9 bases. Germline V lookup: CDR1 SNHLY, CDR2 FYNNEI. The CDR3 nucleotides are TGTGCCAGCAGGCTAGCGGGAGGACTCGGTGAGCAGTTCTTC. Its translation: CASRLAGGLGEQFF.

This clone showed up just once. The CDR3 region is CASSPIAGLAYNEQFF. The CDR3 DNA reads TGTGCCAGCAGCCCGATCGCGGGACTAGCCTACAATGAGCAGTTCTTC. This rearrangement joins TRBV7-7 to TRBJ2-1; 8 bases are a match to TRBD2. This CDR3 has 16 residues. V was pared by 5 bases and J by 2 bases, with 8 bases of the junction left unmatched. Germline loops: CDR1 SSHAT, CDR2 FNYEAQ (reference sequence).

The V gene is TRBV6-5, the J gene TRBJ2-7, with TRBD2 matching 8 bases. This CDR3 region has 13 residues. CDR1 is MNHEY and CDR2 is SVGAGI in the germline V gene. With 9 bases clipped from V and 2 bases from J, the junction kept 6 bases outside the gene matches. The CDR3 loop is CASLAGLPYEQYF. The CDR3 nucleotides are TGTGCCAGTTTAGCGGGATTACCCTACGAGCAGTACTTC.

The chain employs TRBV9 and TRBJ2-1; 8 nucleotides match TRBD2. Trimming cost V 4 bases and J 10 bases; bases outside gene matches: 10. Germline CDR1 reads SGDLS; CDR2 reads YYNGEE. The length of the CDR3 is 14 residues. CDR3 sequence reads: CASSPGLASFEQFF. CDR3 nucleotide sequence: TGTGCCAGCAGCCCAGGACTAGCCTCTTTCGAGCAGTTCTTC.

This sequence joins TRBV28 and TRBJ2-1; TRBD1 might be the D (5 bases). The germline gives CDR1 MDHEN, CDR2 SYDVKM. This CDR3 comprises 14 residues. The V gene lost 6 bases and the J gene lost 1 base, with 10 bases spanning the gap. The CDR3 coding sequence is TGTGCCAGCAGGCCAGGGCTGTCCTACAATGAGCAGTTCTTC. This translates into CASRPGLSYNEQFF.

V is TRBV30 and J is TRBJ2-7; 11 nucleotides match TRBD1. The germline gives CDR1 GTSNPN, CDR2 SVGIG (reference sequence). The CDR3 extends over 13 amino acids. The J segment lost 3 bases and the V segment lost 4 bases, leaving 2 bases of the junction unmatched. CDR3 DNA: TGTGCCTGGACCGGGACAGGGGGCTACGAGCAGTACTTC. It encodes CAWTGTGGYEQYF.

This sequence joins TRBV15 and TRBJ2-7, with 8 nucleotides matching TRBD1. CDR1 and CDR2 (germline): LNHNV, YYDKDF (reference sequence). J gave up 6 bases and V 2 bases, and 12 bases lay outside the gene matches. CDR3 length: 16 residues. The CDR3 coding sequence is TGTGCCACCAGCAGATTATCCGGACAGGGTTCATTCGAGCAGTACTTC. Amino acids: CATSRLSGQGSFEQYF.

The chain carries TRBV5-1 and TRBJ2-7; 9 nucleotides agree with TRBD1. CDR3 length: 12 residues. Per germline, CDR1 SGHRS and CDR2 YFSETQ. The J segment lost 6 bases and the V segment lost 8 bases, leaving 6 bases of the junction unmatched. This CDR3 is CASWTGAGEQYF. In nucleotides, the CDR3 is TGCGCCAGTTGGACAGGGGCCGGCGAGCAGTACTTC.

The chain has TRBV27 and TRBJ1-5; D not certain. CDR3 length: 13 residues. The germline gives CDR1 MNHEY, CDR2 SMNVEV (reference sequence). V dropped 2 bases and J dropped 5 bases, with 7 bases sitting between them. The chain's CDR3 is CASSLTGYQPQHF. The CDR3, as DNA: TGTGCCAGCAGTTTAACGGGATATCAGCCCCAGCATTTT.

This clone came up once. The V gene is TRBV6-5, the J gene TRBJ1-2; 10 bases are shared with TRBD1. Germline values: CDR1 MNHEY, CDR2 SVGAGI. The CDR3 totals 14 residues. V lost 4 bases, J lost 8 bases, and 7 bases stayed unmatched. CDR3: CASSSGTGVFGYTF. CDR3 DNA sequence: TGTGCCAGCAGTTCCGGGACAGGGGTTTTCGGCTACACCTTC.

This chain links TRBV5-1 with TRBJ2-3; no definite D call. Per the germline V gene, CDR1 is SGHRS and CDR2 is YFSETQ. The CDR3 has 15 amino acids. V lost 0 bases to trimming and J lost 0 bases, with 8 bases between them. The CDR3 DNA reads TGCGCCAGCAGCTTGGTAGTCACCAGCACAGATACGCAGTATTTT. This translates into CASSLVVTSTDTQYF.